This T cell receptor beta chain stems from a study of metastatic and nonmetastatic thyroid tumors. In the study overall: Where malignant and benign thyroid patients were concerned, repertoires were compared across blood and tumor or nodule tissue.

J was trimmed by 5 bases and V by 8 bases; bases with no gene match: 11. Germline V gene sequence: CDR1 SNHLY, CDR2 FYNNEI. The CDR3 is made up of 14 amino acids. In the original analysis: Clinicopathological groups supplied CDR3 differences that were used to build a distant-metastasis classifier for papillary thyroid cancer. TCRdb reprocessed the PCR reads via MiXCR. The V and J calls and clone size come from TCRdb's table, not from the authors' own analysis. The sample holds 7,500 to 8,000 clones; around 30% are singletons and the top ten take around 41%. Thyroid surgery was preceded by no treatment in any patient.

Sample: tumor tissue. V usage is TRBV2 and J usage is TRBJ1-2, with 7 bases lining up with TRBD1. This TCR was recovered from a male donor with papillary thyroid cancer or a benign thyroid nodule (not recorded which). Some clones in this sample may be carry-over from other donors' samples. The CDR3: CASGRGRRGYGYTF. In DNA, the CDR3 is TGTGCCAGCGGAAGGGGGCGCAGGGGGTATGGCTACACCTTC.